In its sample, the clone carrying this T cell receptor (beta chain) was seen a few times. The sample is drawn from a study of T cells in Graves' hyperthyroidism and ophthalmopathy. The CDR3 extends over 15 amino acids. Germline trimming cut 2 bases from V and 8 bases from J; bases unmatched to any gene: 7. Germline V gene lookup returns CDR1 DFQATT and CDR2 SNEGSKA (reference sequence). TCR beta CDR3 sequences were amplified from RNA transcripts. The HTBI primer set drove a first-round RT-PCR of the TCR CDR3. Via MiXCR, TCRdb re-called the multiplex PCR reads, giving one row per CDR3 protein. Counted here are a few hundred thousand distinct CDR3 sequences, 14% to 15% occurring once; the ten biggest clones make up about 33%.

The sequence came from a woman aged 25 to 45 with Graves' hyperthyroidism. Sequencing was done on a sample of blood. This chain uses TRBV20-1 with TRBJ1-4, with TRBD1 identical over 11 bases. The CDR3 region is CSARPPGQGGEKLFF. Written as DNA, the CDR3 is TGCAGTGCTAGACCGCCGGGACAGGGGGGAGAAAAACTGTTTTTT.